This TCR beta chain was captured by sequencing in a study of OX40 agonist ivuxolimab in advanced cancers. This clone was recorded a few times. Repertoires were generated with immunoSEQ multiplex PCR, while TCRdb's copy carries only in-frame clones and drops some. The sample comprises roughly 13,000 clones, around nine tenths of which are singletons, and about 70% rests with the top ten. V was cut by 6 bases and J by 3 bases, with 12 bases left in between. CDR1 SEHNR and CDR2 FQNEAQ come from the germline V gene (reference sequence). The CDR3 is 13 amino acids. J is TRBJ2-7 and V is TRBV7-9; the D gene is possibly TRBD2 (6 bases). Material: CD4+ or CD8+ T cells sorted from blood, obtained in a trial of the OX40 agonist ivuxolimab. This clonotype was sampled from an adult with an advanced solid tumor such as melanoma, head and neck, liver or kidney cancer. The CDR3 protein is CASSSGDNYEQYF. CDR3 DNA sequence: TGTGCCAGCAGTTCGGGGGATAACTACGAGCAGTACTTC.